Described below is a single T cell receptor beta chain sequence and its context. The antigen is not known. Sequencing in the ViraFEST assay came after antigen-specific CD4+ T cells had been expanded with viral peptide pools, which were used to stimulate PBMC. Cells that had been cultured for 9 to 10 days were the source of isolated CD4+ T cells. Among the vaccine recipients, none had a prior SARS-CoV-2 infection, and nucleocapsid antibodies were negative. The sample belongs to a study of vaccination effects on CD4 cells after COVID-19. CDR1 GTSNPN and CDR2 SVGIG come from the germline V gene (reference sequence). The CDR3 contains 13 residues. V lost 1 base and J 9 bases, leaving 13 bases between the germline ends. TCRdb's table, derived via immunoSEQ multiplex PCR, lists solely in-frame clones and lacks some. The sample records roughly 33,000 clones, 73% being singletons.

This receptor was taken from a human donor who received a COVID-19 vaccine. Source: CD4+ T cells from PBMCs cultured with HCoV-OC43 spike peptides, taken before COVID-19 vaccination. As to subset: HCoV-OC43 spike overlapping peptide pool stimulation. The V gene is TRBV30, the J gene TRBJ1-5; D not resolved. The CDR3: CAWSEGPIGPQHF. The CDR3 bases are TGTGCCTGGAGTGAAGGGCCGATTGGGCCCCAGCATTTT.